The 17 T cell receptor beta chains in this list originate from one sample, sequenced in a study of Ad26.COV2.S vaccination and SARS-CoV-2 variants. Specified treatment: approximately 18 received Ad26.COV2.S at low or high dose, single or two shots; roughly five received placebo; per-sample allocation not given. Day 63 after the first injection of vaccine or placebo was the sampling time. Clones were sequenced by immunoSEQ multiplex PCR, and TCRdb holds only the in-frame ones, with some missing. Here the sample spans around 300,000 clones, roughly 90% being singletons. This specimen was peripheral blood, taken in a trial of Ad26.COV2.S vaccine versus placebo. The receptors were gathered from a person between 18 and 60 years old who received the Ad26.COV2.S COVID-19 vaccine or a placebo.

CDR3 sequence (DNA): TGTGCCAGCAGCTTGGTATCCGGGGCCGGGGAGCTGTTTTTT. Protein sequence: CASSLVSGAGELFF. The chain is built from TRBV5-6 and TRBJ2-2; a weak D match, TRBD2 (5 bases). CDR3 length: 14 amino acids. Trimming shortened V by 0 bases and J by 6 bases, and 9 bases separated the two germline ends. Germline CDR1 reads SGHDT; CDR2 reads YYEEEE.

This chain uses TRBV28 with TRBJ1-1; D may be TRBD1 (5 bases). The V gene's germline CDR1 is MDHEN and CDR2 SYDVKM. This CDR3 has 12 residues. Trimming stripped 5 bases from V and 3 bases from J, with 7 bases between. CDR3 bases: TGTGCCAGCAGTCCGACAGACACTGAAGCTTTCTTT. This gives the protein CASSPTDTEAFF.

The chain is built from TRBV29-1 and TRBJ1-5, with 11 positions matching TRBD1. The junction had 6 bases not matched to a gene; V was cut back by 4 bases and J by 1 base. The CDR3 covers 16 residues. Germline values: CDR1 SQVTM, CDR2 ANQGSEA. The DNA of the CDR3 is TGCAGCGTTGGGGGACAGGGGGGAACGAGCAATCAGCCCCAGCATTTT. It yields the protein CSVGGQGGTSNQPQHF. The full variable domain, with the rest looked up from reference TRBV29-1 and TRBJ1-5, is SAVISQKPSRDICQRGTSLTIQCQVDSQVTMMFWYRQQPGQSLTLIATANQGSEATYESGFVIDKFPISRPNLTFSTLTVSNMSPEDSSIYLCSVGGQGGTSNQPQHFGDGTRLSIL.

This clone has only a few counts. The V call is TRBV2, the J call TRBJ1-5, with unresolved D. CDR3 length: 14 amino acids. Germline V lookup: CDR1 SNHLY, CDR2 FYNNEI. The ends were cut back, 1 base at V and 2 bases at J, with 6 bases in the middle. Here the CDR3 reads CASSEEGGNQPQHF. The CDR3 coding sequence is TGTGCCAGCAGTGAAGAAGGCGGCAATCAGCCCCAGCATTTT.

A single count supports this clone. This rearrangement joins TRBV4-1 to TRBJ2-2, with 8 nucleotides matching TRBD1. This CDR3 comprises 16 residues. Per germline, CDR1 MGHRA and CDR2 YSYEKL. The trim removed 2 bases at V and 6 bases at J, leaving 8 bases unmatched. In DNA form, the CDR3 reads TGCGCCAGCAGCCAACGGCAGGGGGCTCGGGCCGGGGAGCTGTTTTTT. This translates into CASSQRQGARAGELFF.

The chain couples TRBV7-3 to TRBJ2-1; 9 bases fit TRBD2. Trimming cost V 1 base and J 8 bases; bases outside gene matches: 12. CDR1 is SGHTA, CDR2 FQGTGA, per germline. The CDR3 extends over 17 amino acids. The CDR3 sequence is CASSLIGSGSLLDEQFF. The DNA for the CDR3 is TGTGCCAGCAGCTTAATCGGTAGCGGGAGTTTGCTTGATGAGCAGTTCTTC.

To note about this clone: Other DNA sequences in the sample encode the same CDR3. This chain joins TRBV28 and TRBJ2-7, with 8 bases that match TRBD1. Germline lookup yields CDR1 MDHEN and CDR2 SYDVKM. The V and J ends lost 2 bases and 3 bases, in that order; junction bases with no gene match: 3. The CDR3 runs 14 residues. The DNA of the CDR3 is TGTGCCAGCAGTTTACAGGGGGCATTCTACGAGCAGTACTTC. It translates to CASSLQGAFYEQYF.

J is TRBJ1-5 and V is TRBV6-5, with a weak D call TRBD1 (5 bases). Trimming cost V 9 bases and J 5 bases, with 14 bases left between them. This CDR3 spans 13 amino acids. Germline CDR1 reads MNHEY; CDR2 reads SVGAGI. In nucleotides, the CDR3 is TGTGCCAGTGTACATGGGACGGATCAGCCCCAGCATTTT. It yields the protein CASVHGTDQPQHF.

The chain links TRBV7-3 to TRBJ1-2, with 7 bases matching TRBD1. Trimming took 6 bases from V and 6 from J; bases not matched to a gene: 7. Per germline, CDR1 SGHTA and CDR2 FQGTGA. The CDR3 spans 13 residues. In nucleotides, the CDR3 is TGTGCCAGCAGTCTCGACAGGGAAGATGGCTACACCTTC. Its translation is CASSLDREDGYTF.

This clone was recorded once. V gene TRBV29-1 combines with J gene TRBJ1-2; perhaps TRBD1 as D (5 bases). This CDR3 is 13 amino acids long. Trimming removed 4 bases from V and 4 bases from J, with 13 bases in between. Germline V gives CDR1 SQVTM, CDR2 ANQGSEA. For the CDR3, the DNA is TGCAGCGTTGCTTCCGGGACGTTCTATGGCTACACCTTC. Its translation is CSVASGTFYGYTF.

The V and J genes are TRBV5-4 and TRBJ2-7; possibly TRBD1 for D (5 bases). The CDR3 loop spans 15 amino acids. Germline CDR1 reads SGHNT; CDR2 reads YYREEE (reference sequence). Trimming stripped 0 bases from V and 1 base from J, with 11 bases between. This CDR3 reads CASSLGQGRSYEQYF. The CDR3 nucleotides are TGTGCCAGCAGCTTGGGGCAGGGAAGATCCTACGAGCAGTACTTC.

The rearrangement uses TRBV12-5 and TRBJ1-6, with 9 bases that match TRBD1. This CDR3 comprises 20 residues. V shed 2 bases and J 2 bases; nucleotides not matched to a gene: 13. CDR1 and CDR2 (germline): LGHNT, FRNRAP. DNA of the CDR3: TGTGCTAGTGGTTTGTTCAACCGCAGACAGGGGGGAACCTATAATTCACCCCTCCACTTT. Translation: CASGLFNRRQGGTYNSPLHF.

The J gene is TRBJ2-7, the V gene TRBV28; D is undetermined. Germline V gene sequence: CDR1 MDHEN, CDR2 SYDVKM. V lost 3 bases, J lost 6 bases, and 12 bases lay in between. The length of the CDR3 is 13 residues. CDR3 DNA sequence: TGTGCCAGCAGTTTTCCCTTCCTGGGCGAGCAGTACTTC. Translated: CASSFPFLGEQYF.

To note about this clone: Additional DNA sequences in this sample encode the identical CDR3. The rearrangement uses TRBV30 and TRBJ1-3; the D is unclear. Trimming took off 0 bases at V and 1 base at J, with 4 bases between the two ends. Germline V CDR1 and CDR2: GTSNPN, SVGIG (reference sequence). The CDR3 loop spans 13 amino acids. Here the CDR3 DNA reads TGTGCCTGGAGTGTGGGTTCTGGAAACACCATATATTTT. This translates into CAWSVGSGNTIYF.

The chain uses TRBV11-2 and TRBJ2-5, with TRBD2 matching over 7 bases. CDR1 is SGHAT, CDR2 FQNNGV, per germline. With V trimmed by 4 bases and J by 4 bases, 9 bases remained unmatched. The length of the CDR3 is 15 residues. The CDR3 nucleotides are TGTGCCAGCAGCTCATCCGGGGGGTTTCGAGAGACCCAGTACTTC. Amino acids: CASSSSGGFRETQYF.

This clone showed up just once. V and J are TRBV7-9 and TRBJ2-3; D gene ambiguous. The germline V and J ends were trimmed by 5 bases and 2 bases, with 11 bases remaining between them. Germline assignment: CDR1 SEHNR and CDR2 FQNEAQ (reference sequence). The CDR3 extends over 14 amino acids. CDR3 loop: CASSLPIVTDTQYF. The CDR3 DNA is TGTGCCAGCAGCCTCCCGATAGTCACAGATACGCAGTATTTT.

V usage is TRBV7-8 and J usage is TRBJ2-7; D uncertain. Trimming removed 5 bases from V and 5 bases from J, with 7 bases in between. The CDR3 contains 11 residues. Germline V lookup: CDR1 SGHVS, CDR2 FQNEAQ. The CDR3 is CASSTYNEQYF. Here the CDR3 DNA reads TGTGCCAGCAGCACCTATAACGAGCAGTACTTC.